This entry features one T cell receptor (beta chain) sequence. The antigen remains unidentified. Unique molecular identifiers were built into the TCR beta cDNA libraries. MiXCR, applied by TCRdb to the PCR reads, yields one record per CDR3 protein. The sample consists of 820,000 or so distinct CDR3 sequences, roughly half of them appearing once. Germline lookup yields CDR1 SGDLS and CDR2 YYNGEE. V was clipped by 0 bases and J by 1 base, with 13 bases between them. The length of the CDR3 is 16 residues. The sample is drawn from a study of post-analysis software for immune sequencing data. Study observations and caveats: Patients had higher frequencies than controls of roughly five TRBV segments, including TRBV5-6, TRBV5-1 and TRBV20-1.

This sequence originates from a girl aged 5 to 17 with multiple sclerosis. The sequencing sample was made of blood. J is TRBJ1-1 and V is TRBV9; maybe TRBD1 (6 bases). The CDR3 protein is CASSVATGRGNTEAFF. The CDR3 region has the DNA TGTGCCAGCAGCGTAGCTACAGGCAGGGGGAACACTGAAGCTTTCTTT. The entire variable domain, with the rest obtained from reference TRBV9 and TRBJ1-1, is as follows: DSGVTQTPKHLITATGQRVTLRCSPRSGDLSVYWYQQSLDQGLQFLIQYYNGEERAKGNILERFSAQQFPDLHSELNLSSLELGDSALYFCASSVATGRGNTEAFFGQGTRLTVV.